This T cell receptor beta chain came from a study of blood T cell repertoires in COVID-19. Overall study: From the United States, Italy and Spain came samples of acute and convalescent COVID-19. T cells, B-cell-depleted T cells, or PBMCs provided the cDNA or gDNA that served as material.

Original analysis: Amplification from reference gene primers served as the basis for estimated nucleated cell counts. TCRdb's table, derived via immunoSEQ multiplex PCR, lists solely in-frame clones and lacks some. V, J and clone size are those of that table, while D and trimming were read from the DNA. The data show 200,000 to 250,000 clones, approximately 80% seen once. The CDR3 is made up of 15 amino acids. Germline assignment: CDR1 LNHDA and CDR2 SQIVND (reference sequence). Trimming cost V 4 bases and J 5 bases; bases outside gene matches: 8. This TCR derives from a human donor in a cohort sampled during active COVID-19. The sequenced sample was peripheral blood. The chain links TRBV19 to TRBJ2-5, with TRBD2 identical over 9 bases. CDR3 amino acids: CASSKVAGVGETQYF. DNA of the CDR3: TGTGCCAGTAGTAAAGTAGCGGGAGTGGGCGAGACCCAGTACTTC.